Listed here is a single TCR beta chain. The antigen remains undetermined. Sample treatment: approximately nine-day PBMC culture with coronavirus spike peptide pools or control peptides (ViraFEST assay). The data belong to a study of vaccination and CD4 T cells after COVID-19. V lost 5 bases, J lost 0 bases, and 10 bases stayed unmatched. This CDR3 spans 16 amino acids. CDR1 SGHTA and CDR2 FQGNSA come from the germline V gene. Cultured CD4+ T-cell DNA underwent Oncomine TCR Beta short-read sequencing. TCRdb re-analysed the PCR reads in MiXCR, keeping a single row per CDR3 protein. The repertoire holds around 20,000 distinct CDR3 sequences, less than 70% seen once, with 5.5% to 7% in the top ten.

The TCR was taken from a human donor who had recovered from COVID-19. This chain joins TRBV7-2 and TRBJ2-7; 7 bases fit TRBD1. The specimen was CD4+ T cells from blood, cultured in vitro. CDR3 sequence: CASSTAGGSPSYEQYF. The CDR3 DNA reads TGTGCCAGCAGCACCGCAGGGGGATCGCCCTCCTACGAGCAGTACTTC.